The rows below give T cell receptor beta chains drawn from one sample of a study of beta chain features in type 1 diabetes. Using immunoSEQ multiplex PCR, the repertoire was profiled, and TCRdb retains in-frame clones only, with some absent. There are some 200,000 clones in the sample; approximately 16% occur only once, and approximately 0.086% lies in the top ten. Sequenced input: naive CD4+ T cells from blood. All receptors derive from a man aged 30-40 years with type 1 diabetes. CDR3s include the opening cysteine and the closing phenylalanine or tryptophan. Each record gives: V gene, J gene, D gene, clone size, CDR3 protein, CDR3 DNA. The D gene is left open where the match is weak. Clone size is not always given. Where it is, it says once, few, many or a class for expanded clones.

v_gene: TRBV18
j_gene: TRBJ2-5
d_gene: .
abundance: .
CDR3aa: CASSPRETQYF
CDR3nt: TGTGCCAGCTCACCCCGGGAGACCCAGTACTTC

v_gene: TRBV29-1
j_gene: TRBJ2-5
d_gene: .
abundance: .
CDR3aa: CSVGTGVRETQYF
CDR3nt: TGCAGCGTTGGGACGGGGGTCAGAGAGACCCAGTACTTC

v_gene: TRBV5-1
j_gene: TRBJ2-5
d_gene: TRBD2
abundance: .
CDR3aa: CASSPGLAGVQETQYF
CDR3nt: TGCGCCAGCAGCCCCGGACTAGCGGGAGTTCAAGAGACCCAGTACTTC

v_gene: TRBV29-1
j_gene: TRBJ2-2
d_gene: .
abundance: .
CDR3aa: CSVLTGSYAGELFF
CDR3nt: TGCAGCGTTCTTACAGGGTCTTACGCCGGGGAGCTGTTTTTT

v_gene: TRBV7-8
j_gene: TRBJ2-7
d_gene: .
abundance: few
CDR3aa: CASSLTGLYEQYF
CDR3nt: TGTGCCAGCAGCTTAACCGGGCTCTACGAGCAGTACTTC

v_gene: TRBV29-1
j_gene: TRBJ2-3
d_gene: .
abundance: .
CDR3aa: CSVGSLGLDTQYF
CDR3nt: TGCAGCGTTGGGTCCTTGGGGTTGGATACGCAGTATTTT

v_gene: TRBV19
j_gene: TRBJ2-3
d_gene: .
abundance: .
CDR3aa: CASSIGPDTDTQYF
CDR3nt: TGTGCCAGTAGTATAGGACCCGACACAGATACGCAGTATTTT

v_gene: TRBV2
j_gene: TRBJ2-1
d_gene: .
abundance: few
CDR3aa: CASRERTYNEQFF
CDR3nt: TGTGCCAGCAGGGAGAGGACCTACAATGAGCAGTTCTTC

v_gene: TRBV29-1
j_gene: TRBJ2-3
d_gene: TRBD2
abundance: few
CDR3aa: CSGDFSGSGDTQYF
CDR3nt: TGCAGCGGGGATTTTAGCGGGAGTGGAGATACGCAGTATTTT

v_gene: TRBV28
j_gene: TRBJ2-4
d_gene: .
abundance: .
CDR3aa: CASSLGPQRVSNIQYF
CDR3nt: TGTGCCAGCAGTTTAGGTCCGCAAAGAGTTTCGAACATTCAGTACTTC

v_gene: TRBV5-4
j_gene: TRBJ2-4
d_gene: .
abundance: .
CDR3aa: CASSLDENIQYF
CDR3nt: TGTGCCAGCAGCTTAGATGAAAACATTCAGTACTTC

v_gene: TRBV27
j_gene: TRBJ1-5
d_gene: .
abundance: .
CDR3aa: CASSWSGVGDFSNQPQHF
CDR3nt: TGTGCCAGCAGTTGGAGTGGTGTTGGAGATTTTAGCAATCAGCCCCAGCATTTT

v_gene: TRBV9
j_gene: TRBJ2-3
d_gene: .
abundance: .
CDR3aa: CASSSTGLSTDTQYF
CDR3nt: TGTGCCAGCAGCTCCACAGGTCTTAGCACAGATACGCAGTATTTT

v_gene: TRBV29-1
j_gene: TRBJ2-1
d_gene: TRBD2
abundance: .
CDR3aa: CSVALTSGNNEQFF
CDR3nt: TGCAGCGTCGCCTTGACTAGCGGGAACAATGAGCAGTTCTTC

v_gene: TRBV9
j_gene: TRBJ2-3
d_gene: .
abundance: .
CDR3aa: CASSVAWSGTYTDTQYF
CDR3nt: TGTGCCAGCAGCGTAGCGTGGAGCGGCACCTACACAGATACGCAGTATTTT

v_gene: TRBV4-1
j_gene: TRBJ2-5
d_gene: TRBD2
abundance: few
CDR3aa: CASSQEGAGGQETQYF
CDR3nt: TGCGCCAGCAGCCAAGAAGGAGCGGGAGGCCAAGAGACCCAGTACTTC

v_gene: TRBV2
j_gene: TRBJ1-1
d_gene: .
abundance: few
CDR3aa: CASSEYTEAFF
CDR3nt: TGTGCCAGCAGTGAATACACTGAAGCTTTCTTT